A single sample is the source of the 17 T cell receptor beta chains below, sequenced in a study of blood T cell repertoires in COVID-19 (dated by TCRdb to about 2020). Libraries were constructed by the immunoSEQ multiplex PCR assay. TCRdb took over this immuneACCESS table, retaining in-frame rearrangements with V and J assigned. Such tables are incomplete; in checked studies, under half of the missing clones stem from an unresolved V gene, and the remainder is unexplained. The sample table records approximately 300,000 clones; 87% of these occur just once. Approximately 5.3% of the sample is taken by the ten largest. Sequenced input: PBMCs or T cells enriched from blood (not recorded which). The receptors derive from a woman in her twenties or thirties who had recovered from COVID-19.

In regard to this clone: One end of the junction is discordant with germline, which a read error may explain. The gene calls are TRBV3-1 (or the pseudogene TRBV3-2) and TRBJ1-2, with 9 nucleotides matching TRBD1. The V gene's germline CDR1 is LGHDT and CDR2 YNNKEL (reference sequence). CDR3 length: 12 residues. The CDR3 DNA reads TGTGCCAGCAGCCTGCCGGGACAGGGCGTCGCCTTC. Encoded protein: CASSLPGQGVAF.

Worth noting for this clone: This sample includes further DNA sequences coding for the same CDR3. The rearrangement uses TRBV30 and TRBJ1-6, with 7 bases that match TRBD1. The CDR3 sequence is 13 residues long. Losses at the gene ends were 2 bases for V and 7 bases for J; bases not matched to a gene: 2. From germline, CDR1 is GTSNPN and CDR2 SVGIG (reference sequence). The chain's CDR3 is CAWSPGGNSPLHF. In nucleotides, the CDR3 is TGTGCCTGGAGTCCAGGGGGGAATTCACCCCTCCACTTT.

This clone was seen only once. V gene TRBV20-1 combines with J gene TRBJ1-2; TRBD1 is a possible D gene (5 bases). Germline loops: CDR1 DFQATT, CDR2 SNEGSKA (reference sequence). The CDR3 runs 11 residues. CDR3 in DNA: TGCAGGACTGGCAGGGCGTATGGCTACACCTTC. It translates to CRTGRAYGYTF.

The rearrangement uses TRBV30 and TRBJ1-4; 10 bases align to TRBD1. The CDR3 extends over 15 amino acids. Germline values: CDR1 GTSNPN, CDR2 SVGIG (reference sequence). The V gene end was trimmed by 5 bases and the J gene end by 3 bases; junction bases not matched to a gene: 6. CDR3 region: CAWGTGVSANEKLFF. Written as DNA, the CDR3 is TGTGCCTGGGGGACAGGGGTCTCAGCTAATGAAAAACTGTTTTTT.

V gene TRBV5-4 combines with J gene TRBJ1-2; D gene unclear. V dropped 4 bases and J dropped 8 bases, with 18 bases sitting between them. The CDR3 has 14 amino acids. Germline-derived CDR1 and CDR2 are SGHNT and YYREEE (reference sequence). In nucleotides, the CDR3 is TGTGCCAGCAGCCAACGATACAGTGCGAGCGGCTACACCTTC. Residues: CASSQRYSASGYTF.

This clone was seen more than once but under ten times. The chain recombines TRBV19 with TRBJ1-1, with TRBD1 matching over 7 bases. After removal of 7 bases from V and 5 bases from J, the junction contained 19 bases not matched to a gene. The CDR3 has 17 residues. The germline V gene has CDR1 LNHDA and CDR2 SQIVND (reference sequence). CDR3 nucleotides: TGTGCCAGTACCCTGAGGGGATTTCCGGGACAGTTAACTGAAGCTTTCTTT. This sequence encodes CASTLRGFPGQLTEAFF. The full variable domain, completed using reference TRBV19 and TRBJ1-1, is DGGITQSPKYLFRKEGQNVTLSCEQNLNHDAMYWYRQDPGQGLRLIYYSQIVNDFQKGDIAEGYSVSREKKESFPLTVTSAQKNPTAFYLCASTLRGFPGQLTEAFFGQGTRLTVV.

The chain links TRBV6-4 to TRBJ2-7; possible D gene TRBD2, 5 bases. In germline, CDR1 is MRHNA, CDR2 SNTAGT. V was trimmed by 3 bases and J by 3 bases, leaving 9 bases between them. The CDR3 totals 13 residues. CDR3 sequence (DNA): TGTGCCAGCAGTGAAGAGAGCGGCTACGAGCAGTACTTC. Translating gives CASSEESGYEQYF.

The rearrangement links TRBV30 to TRBJ2-6; D gene uncertain. Trimming cost V 7 bases and J 0 bases, with 10 bases left between them. The CDR3 length is 14 residues. Germline-derived CDR1 and CDR2 are GTSNPN and SVGIG (reference sequence). The CDR3, as DNA: TGTGCCTCCTACCCTAGCTCTGGGGCCAACGTCCTGACTTTC. Protein sequence: CASYPSSGANVLTF. The entire variable domain, with the rest obtained from reference TRBV30 and TRBJ2-6, is as follows: SQTIHQWPATLVQPVGSPLSLECTVEGTSNPNLYWYRQAAGRGLQLLFYSVGIGQISSEVPQNLSASRPQDRQFILSSKKLLLSDSGFYLCASYPSSGANVLTFGAGSRLTVL.

The chain employs TRBV2 and TRBJ2-7, with a tentative D call TRBD2 (5 bases). The CDR3 is 11 residues long. Trimming took off 6 bases at V and 4 bases at J, with 7 bases between the two ends. Germline-derived CDR1 and CDR2 are SNHLY and FYNNEI. The CDR3 here is CASRRTYEQYF. CDR3 sequence (DNA): TGTGCCAGCAGGAGGACTTACGAGCAGTACTTC.

CDR3: CASSVSGGAGEQYF. The CDR3 DNA follows: TGTGCCAGCAGCGTTAGCGGGGGGGCCGGGGAGCAGTACTTC. V is TRBV14 and J is TRBJ2-7; TRBD2 matches 11 bases. Germline V gives CDR1 SGHDN, CDR2 FVKESK. V lost 5 bases, J lost 7 bases, and 7 bases stayed unmatched. This CDR3 has 14 residues.

The gene calls are TRBV18 and TRBJ1-4; D is possibly TRBD1 (6 bases). V shed 6 bases and J shed 1 base, with 9 bases lying between them. The germline V gene encodes CDR1 KGHSH and CDR2 LQKENI. The CDR3 totals 14 residues. This CDR3 reads CASSQQGTNEKLFF. The CDR3 DNA reads as TGTGCCAGCTCCCAACAGGGAACTAATGAAAAACTGTTTTTT.

The chain combines TRBV18 with TRBJ2-7; TRBD2 matches at 7 bases. CDR1 KGHSH and CDR2 LQKENI come from the germline V gene. J was trimmed by 4 bases and V by 3 bases; bases with no gene match: 9. The CDR3 consists of 15 residues. In DNA form, the CDR3 reads TGTGCCAGCTCACCGGAGGGAGGGCTAGCGTACGAGCAGTACTTC. It encodes CASSPEGGLAYEQYF. Full variable domain (remainder filled in from reference TRBV18 and TRBJ2-7): NAGVMQNPRHLVRRRGQEARLRCSPMKGHSHVYWYRQLPEEGLKFMVYLQKENIIDESGMPKERFSAEFPKEGPSILRIQQVVRGDSAAYFCASSPEGGLAYEQYFGPGTRLTVT.

The CDR3 bases are TGTGCCTGGACGGGAAACACCATATATTTT. This translates into CAWTGNTIYF. The chain carries TRBV30 and TRBJ1-3; no definite D call. Per the germline V gene, CDR1 is GTSNPN and CDR2 is SVGIG (reference sequence). Trimming removed 4 bases at V and 4 bases at J, with 2 bases between. This CDR3 spans 10 amino acids.

The V call is TRBV4-1, the J call TRBJ1-2; 10 nucleotides line up with TRBD1. V shed 2 bases, J shed 7 bases, and the junction held 4 bases outside the gene matches. Germline lookup yields CDR1 MGHRA and CDR2 YSYEKL. This CDR3 spans 14 amino acids. DNA of the CDR3: TGCGCCAGCAGCCAACCGGGACAGGGGTTTGGCTACACCTTC. As protein: CASSQPGQGFGYTF.

The chain couples TRBV2 to TRBJ1-5; D not resolved. The CDR3 has 13 amino acids. Trimming stripped 7 bases from V and 5 bases from J, with 12 bases between. The V gene's germline CDR1 is SNHLY and CDR2 FYNNEI. The CDR3 coding sequence is TGTGCCAGCACCCCGCGGAGGGATCAGCCCCAGCATTTT. Translation gives CASTPRRDQPQHF.

The V gene is TRBV6-5, the J gene TRBJ1-2; 7 bases match TRBD1. Germline V gene sequence: CDR1 MNHEY, CDR2 SVGAGI. The CDR3 consists of 14 residues. J lost 11 bases, V lost 7 bases, and 16 bases had no gene match. CDR3 protein: CASIERQGGGLYTF. The CDR3 DNA is TGTGCCAGCATCGAGCGACAGGGCGGCGGGCTTTACACCTTC.

The chain joins TRBV24-1 to TRBJ1-2; 7 bases are shared with TRBD1. Germline CDR1 KGHDR, CDR2 SFDVKD. J was trimmed by 4 bases and V by 4 bases; bases with no gene match: 5. This CDR3 has 14 amino acids. CDR3 coding DNA: TGTGCCACCAGTGACCGCGACAGGGCCTATGGCTACACCTTC. Translated, it gives CATSDRDRAYGYTF.